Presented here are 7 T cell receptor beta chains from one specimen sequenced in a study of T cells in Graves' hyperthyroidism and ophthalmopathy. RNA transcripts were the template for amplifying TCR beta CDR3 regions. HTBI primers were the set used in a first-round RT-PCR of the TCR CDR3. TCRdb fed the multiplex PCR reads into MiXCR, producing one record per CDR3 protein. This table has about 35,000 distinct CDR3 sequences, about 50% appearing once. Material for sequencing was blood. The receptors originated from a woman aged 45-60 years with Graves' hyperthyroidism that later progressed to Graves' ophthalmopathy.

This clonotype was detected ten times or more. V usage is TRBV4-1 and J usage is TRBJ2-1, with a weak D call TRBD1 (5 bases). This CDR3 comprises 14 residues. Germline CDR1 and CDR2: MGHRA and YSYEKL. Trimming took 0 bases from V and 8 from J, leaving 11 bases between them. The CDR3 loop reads CASSQEAGIYEQFF. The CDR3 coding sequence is TGCGCCAGCAGCCAAGAGGCAGGGATCTATGAGCAGTTCTTC.

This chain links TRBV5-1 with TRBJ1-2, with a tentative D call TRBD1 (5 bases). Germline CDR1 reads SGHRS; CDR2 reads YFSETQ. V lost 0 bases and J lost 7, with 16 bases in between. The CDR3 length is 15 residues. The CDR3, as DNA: TGCGCCAGCAGCTTGGGGGCAGGGTTAGCTGGTGGCTACACCTTC. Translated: CASSLGAGLAGGYTF. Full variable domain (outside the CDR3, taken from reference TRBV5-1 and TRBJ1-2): KAGVTQTPRYLIKTRGQQVTLSCSPISGHRSVSWYQQTPGQGLQFLFEYFSETQRNKGNFPGRFSGRQFSNSRSEMNVSTLELGDSALYLCASSLGAGLAGGYTFGSGTRLTVV.

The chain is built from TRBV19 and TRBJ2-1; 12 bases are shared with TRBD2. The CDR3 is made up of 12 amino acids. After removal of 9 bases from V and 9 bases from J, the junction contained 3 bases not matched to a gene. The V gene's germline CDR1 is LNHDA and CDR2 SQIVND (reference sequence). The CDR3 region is CARLAGGSEQFF. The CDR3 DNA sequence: TGTGCCAGACTAGCGGGGGGTAGTGAGCAGTTCTTC.

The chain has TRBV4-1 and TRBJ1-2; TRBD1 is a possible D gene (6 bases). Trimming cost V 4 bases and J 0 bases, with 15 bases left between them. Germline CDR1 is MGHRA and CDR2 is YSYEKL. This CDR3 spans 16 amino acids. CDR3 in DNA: TGCGCCAGCAGCCCCAGTCAGGGGACCACTAACTATGGCTACACCTTC. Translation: CASSPSQGTTNYGYTF.

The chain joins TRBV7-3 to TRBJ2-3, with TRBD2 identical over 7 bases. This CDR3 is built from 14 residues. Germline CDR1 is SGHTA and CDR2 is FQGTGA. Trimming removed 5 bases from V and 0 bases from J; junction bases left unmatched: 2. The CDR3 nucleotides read TGTGCCAGCAGCCGCGGGGGAAGCACAGATACGCAGTATTTT. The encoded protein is CASSRGGSTDTQYF.

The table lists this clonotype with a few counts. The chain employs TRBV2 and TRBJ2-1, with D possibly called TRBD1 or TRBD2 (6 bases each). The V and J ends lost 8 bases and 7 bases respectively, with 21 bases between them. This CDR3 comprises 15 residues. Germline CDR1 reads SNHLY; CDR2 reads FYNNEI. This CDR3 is CASGMGGASRNEQFF. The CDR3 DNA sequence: TGTGCCAGCGGGATGGGGGGCGCAAGCAGGAATGAGCAGTTCTTC.

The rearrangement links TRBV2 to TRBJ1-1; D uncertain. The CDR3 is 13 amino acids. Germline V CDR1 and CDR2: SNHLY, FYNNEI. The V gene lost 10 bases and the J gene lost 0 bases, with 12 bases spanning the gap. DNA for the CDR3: TGTGCCACCAACCCCCCGATGAACACTGAAGCTTTCTTT. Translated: CATNPPMNTEAFF.